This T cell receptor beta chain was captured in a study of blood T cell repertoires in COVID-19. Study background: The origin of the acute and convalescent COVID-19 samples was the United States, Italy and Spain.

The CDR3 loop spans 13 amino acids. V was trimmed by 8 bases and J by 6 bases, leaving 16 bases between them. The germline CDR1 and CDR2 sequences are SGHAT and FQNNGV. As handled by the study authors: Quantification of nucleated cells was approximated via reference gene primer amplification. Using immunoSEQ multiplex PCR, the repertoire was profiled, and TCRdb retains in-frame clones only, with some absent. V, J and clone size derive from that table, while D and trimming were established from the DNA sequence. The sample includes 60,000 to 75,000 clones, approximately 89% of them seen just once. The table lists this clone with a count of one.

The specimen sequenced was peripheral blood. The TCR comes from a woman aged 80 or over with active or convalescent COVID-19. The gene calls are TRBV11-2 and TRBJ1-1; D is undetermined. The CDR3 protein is CASSLGGYAEAFF. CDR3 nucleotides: TGTGCCAGCTCCTTAGGAGGGTACGCTGAAGCTTTCTTT.